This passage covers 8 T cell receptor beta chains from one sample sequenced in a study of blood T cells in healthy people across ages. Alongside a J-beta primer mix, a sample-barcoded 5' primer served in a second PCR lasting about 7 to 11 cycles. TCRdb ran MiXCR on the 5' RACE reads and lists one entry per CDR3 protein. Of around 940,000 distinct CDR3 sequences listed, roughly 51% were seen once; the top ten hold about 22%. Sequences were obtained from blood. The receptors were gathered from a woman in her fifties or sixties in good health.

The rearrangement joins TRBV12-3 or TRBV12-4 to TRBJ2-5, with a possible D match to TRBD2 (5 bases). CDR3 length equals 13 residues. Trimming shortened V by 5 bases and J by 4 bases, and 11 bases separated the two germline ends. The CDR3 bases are TGTGCCAGCAGTATGACGGCGGGAGAGACCCAGTACTTC. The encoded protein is CASSMTAGETQYF.

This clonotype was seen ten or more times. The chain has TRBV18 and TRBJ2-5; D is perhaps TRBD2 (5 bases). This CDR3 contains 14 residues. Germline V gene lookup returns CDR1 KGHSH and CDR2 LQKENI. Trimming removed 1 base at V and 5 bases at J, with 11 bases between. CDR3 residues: CASSPLGGGETQYF. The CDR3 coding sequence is TGTGCCAGCTCACCACTCGGCGGAGGCGAGACCCAGTACTTC.

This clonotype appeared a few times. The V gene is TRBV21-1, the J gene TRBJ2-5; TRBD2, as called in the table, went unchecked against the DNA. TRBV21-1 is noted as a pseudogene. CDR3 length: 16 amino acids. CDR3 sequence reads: CASPSSPTEQQETQYF. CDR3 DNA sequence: TGTGCCAGCCCTAGCTCCCCGACCGAACAACAAGAGACCCAGTACTTC.

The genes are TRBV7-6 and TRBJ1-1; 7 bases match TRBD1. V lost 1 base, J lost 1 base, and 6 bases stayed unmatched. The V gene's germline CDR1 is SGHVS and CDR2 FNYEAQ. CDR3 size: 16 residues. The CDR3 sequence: CASSLGRPGGNTEAFF. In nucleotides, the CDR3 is TGTGCCAGCAGCTTAGGTCGCCCAGGGGGGAACACTGAAGCTTTCTTT.

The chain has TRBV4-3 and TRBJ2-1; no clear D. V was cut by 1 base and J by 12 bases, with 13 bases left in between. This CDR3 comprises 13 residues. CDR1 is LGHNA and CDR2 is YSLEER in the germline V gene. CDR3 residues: CASSQGPAELQFF. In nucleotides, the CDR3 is TGCGCCAGCAGCCAAGGACCAGCTGAGTTGCAGTTCTTC.

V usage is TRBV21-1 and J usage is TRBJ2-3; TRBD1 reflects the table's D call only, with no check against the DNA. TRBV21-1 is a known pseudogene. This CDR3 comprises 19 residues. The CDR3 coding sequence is TGTGCCAGCAGGGAAATCGGGTGTGGGGGGACCTCTAGCACAGATACGCAGTATTTT. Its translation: CASREIGCGGTSSTDTQYF.

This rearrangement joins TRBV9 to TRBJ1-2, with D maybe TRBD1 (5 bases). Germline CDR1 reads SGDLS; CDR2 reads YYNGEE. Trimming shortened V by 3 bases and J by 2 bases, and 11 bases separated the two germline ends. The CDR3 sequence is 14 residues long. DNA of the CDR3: TGTGCCAGCAGCGCCCGGGACGAAAACTATGGCTACACCTTC. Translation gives CASSARDENYGYTF. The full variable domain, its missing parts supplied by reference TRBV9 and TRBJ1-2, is DSGVTQTPKHLITATGQRVTLRCSPRSGDLSVYWYQQSLDQGLQFLIQYYNGEERAKGNILERFSAQQFPDLHSELNLSSLELGDSALYFCASSARDENYGYTFGSGTRLTVV.

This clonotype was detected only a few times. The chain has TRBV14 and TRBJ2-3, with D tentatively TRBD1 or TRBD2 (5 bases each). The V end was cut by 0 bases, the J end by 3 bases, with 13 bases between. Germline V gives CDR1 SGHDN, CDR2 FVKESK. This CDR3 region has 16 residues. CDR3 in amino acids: CASSQDFKGPTDTQYF. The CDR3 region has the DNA TGTGCCAGCAGCCAAGATTTTAAGGGACCGACAGATACGCAGTATTTT.